What follows are 4 T cell receptor beta chains derived from one specimen sequenced in a study of blood T cell repertoires in COVID-19. Sequenced by immunoSEQ multiplex PCR; TCRdb stores in-frame clones only, minus some. The sample lists tens of thousands of clones, over 90% occurring once. Sequenced input: peripheral blood. The source is a man between 45 and 60 years old with active COVID-19.

The chain employs TRBV4-3 and TRBJ2-7; the D is unclear. Trimming removed 0 bases from V and 4 bases from J, with 10 bases in between. This CDR3 spans 14 amino acids. The V gene's germline CDR1 is LGHNA and CDR2 YSLEER. CDR3 sequence reads: CASSQDVNGYEQYF. The CDR3 nucleotides are TGCGCCAGCAGCCAAGATGTCAACGGTTACGAGCAGTACTTC.

The genes are TRBV28 and TRBJ1-2, with TRBD1 identical over 9 bases. This CDR3 is built from 16 residues. V shed 5 bases and J 3 bases; nucleotides not matched to a gene: 10. Looked up from germline, CDR1 is MDHEN and CDR2 is SYDVKM. Here the CDR3 DNA reads TGTGCCAGCAGTCTGTCACAGGGGGCGGTTTACTATGGCTACACCTTC. It yields the protein CASSLSQGAVYYGYTF.

This chain connects TRBV29-1 to TRBJ2-3; TRBD2 might be the D (5 bases). The CDR3 loop spans 15 amino acids. Per germline, CDR1 SQVTM and CDR2 ANQGSEA. Trimming took off 5 bases at V and 0 bases at J, with 15 bases between the two ends. CDR3 protein: CSVSGGGFSTDTQYF. DNA of the CDR3: TGCAGCGTTAGTGGAGGCGGCTTTAGCACAGATACGCAGTATTTT.

CDR3 region: CASSRGGSETQYF. The CDR3 DNA follows: TGCGCCAGCAGTAGGGGAGGGTCAGAGACCCAGTACTTC. This chain joins TRBV5-1 and TRBJ2-5; 7 bases agree with TRBD2. In germline, CDR1 is SGHRS, CDR2 YFSETQ. J was trimmed by 4 bases and V by 5 bases; bases with no gene match: 5. The CDR3 runs to 13 residues. The entire variable domain, with the rest obtained from reference TRBV5-1 and TRBJ2-5, is as follows: KAGVTQTPRYLIKTRGQQVTLSCSPISGHRSVSWYQQTPGQGLQFLFEYFSETQRNKGNFPGRFSGRQFSNSRSEMNVSTLELGDSALYLCASSRGGSETQYFGPGTRLLVL.